This T cell receptor beta chain originates from a study of post-analysis software for immune sequencing data. Overall study context: In terms of disease course, relapsing-remitting, secondary progressive and progressive-relapsing multiple sclerosis were included.

The V gene end was trimmed by 5 bases and the J gene end by 10 bases; junction bases not matched to a gene: 11. The CDR3 contains 14 residues. CDR1 SEHNR and CDR2 FQNEAQ come from the germline V gene (reference sequence). Whole-study findings and limits: Four to six TRBV segments were more frequent in patients than controls; TRBV5-6, TRBV5-1 and TRBV20-1 belonged to this group. When compared against controls, multiple sclerosis patients showed significantly lower normalized Chao1 diversity.

Unique-molecular-identifier-tagged TCR beta cDNA libraries were used. In TCRdb, the PCR reads were re-called with MiXCR into one record per CDR3 protein. There are 600,000 to 700,000 distinct CDR3 sequences in the sample; around 64% occur only once, and approximately 10% lies in the top ten. Only one count was recorded for this clonotype. Its antigen remains unidentified. This clonotype originated in a girl aged 2 to 9 with multiple sclerosis. Sequenced: blood. This sequence joins TRBV7-9 and TRBJ2-1; 7 positions agree with TRBD2. The CDR3 sequence is CASSGGLSAGEQFF. CDR3 coding DNA: TGTGCCAGCAGCGGCGGACTTTCAGCGGGGGAGCAGTTCTTC.